Each of the 7 T cell receptor beta chains below was sequenced from the same sample in a study of CD8 T cells in ankylosing spondylitis. TCRdb independently ran MiXCR on the 5' RACE reads; one entry per CDR3 protein. The sample has about 240,000 distinct CDR3 sequences, around 9.2% seen once. The source material was blood, either unsorted or a sorted T cell fraction (not recorded which). The receptors shown here come from a male donor with ankylosing spondylitis or in good health (not recorded which).

This clonotype was observed at least ten times. V gene TRBV14 combines with J gene TRBJ2-1, with 7 bases fitting TRBD2. Trimming at V came to 1 base and at J to 6 bases, leaving 6 bases not matched to a gene. This CDR3 is 15 amino acids long. Germline lookup yields CDR1 SGHDN and CDR2 FVKESK. The CDR3 sequence is CASSQGAGTTNEQFF. CDR3 nucleotides: TGTGCCAGCAGCCAAGGAGCGGGAACCACCAATGAGCAGTTCTTC.

This clonotype was counted many times. The J gene is TRBJ2-7, the V gene TRBV5-1; 7 nucleotides line up with TRBD2. The length of the CDR3 is 15 residues. CDR1 and CDR2 (germline): SGHRS, YFSETQ. V shed 0 bases and J 2 bases; nucleotides not matched to a gene: 5. The CDR3 DNA reads as TGCGCCAGCAGCTTGGAGGGAGGGGCGACCTACGAGCAGTACTTC. This translates into CASSLEGGATYEQYF.

This clonotype was observed at least ten times. The chain links TRBV18 to TRBJ1-2, with TRBD1 identical over 8 bases. Trimming at V came to 5 bases and at J to 8 bases, leaving 7 bases not matched to a gene. This CDR3 spans 13 amino acids. Germline assignment: CDR1 KGHSH and CDR2 LQKENI. The DNA of the CDR3 is TGTGCCAGCTCAACCGGGACAGGTTCCGGCTACACCTTC. Translation gives CASSTGTGSGYTF.

This clonotype showed up just a few times. The CDR3 protein is CASSLGLPKETQYF. The CDR3 coding sequence is TGTGCCAGCAGTTTAGGGCTTCCCAAAGAGACCCAGTACTTC. The genes are TRBV6-1 and TRBJ2-5, with no clear D. CDR1 is MNHNS, CDR2 SASEGT, per germline. V gave up 5 bases and J gave up 3 bases, with 13 bases separating them. The CDR3 contains 14 residues.

This clonotype has just a few counts. The chain employs TRBV20-1 and TRBJ2-5, with 13 bases aligning to TRBD2. CDR1 DFQATT and CDR2 SNEGSKA come from the germline V gene (reference sequence). V lost 4 bases to trimming and J lost 5 bases; unmatched junction nucleotides: 10. This CDR3 region has 16 residues. The CDR3 region is CSAIPLAGGSGETQYF. The CDR3 DNA is TGCAGTGCTATCCCACTAGCGGGAGGGTCGGGGGAGACCCAGTACTTC.

This clonotype was counted at least ten times. The chain's CDR3 is CASSDSRETQYF. The CDR3 DNA follows: TGCGCCAGCAGTGATAGCCGAGAGACCCAGTACTTC. The rearrangement links TRBV10-2 to TRBJ2-5; D unclear. The ends were cut back, 3 bases at V and 4 bases at J, with 6 bases in the middle. The CDR3 consists of 12 residues. Germline V gives CDR1 WSHSY, CDR2 SAAADI.

This clonotype was recorded many times. The rearrangement joins TRBV7-2 to TRBJ2-5, with 12 bases that match TRBD2. V trimming: 4 bases; J trimming: 2 bases; junction bases outside the gene matches: 2. The CDR3 length is 15 residues. Germline values: CDR1 SGHTA, CDR2 FQGNSA. DNA of the CDR3: TGTGCCAGCAGCTCTGGACTAGCGGGACAAGAGACCCAGTACTTC. Translation gives CASSSGLAGQETQYF.